This T cell receptor (beta chain) was observed in a study of CD8 T cells in Susac syndrome. This clonotype appeared a few times. The CDR3 contains 13 residues. Germline V gene sequence: CDR1 LGHNT, CDR2 FRNRAP. Trimming took 9 bases from V and 1 from J, leaving 12 bases between them. RNA totalling roughly 0.45 to 1 ug underwent reverse transcription with random hexamers. TCRdb passed the immunoSEQ multiplex PCR reads through MiXCR, listing each CDR3 protein once. The repertoire holds 150,000 to 200,000 distinct CDR3 sequences, with approximately 95% as singletons. Sequenced: CD4+ T cells from PBMCs. The chain uses TRBV12-5 and TRBJ2-5; weak D call: TRBD2 (6 bases). This TCR came from a human donor with multiple sclerosis. CDR3: CASSPGGQETQYF. In DNA form, the CDR3 reads TGTGCTAGCTCCCCCGGGGGCCAAGAGACCCAGTACTTC.